The rows below give T cell receptor beta chains drawn from one sample of a study of cytomegalovirus exposure and HLA in healthy donors. Only in-frame clones appear in the TCRdb table, and some are missing; sequencing was by immunoSEQ multiplex PCR. The sample yields approximately 65,000 clones, 91% seen once. Sample: PBMCs. Receptors originate from a man younger than 30 in good health and CMV-seronegative. The CDR3 runs from the conserved cysteine through the conserved F or W. D genes are given only for firm matches. Where a row states a size, it is once, few, many or the class of an expanded clone; other rows omit it.

J: TRBJ1-5
size: .
V: TRBV6-5
D: .
DNA: TGTGCCAGCAGATCCCTGCCGGGACAGCCCCAGCATTTT
CDR3: CASRSLPGQPQHF

J: TRBJ2-7
size: .
V: TRBV27
D: TRBD2
DNA: TGTGCCAGCAGTTCGATGCTAGCGGGAGGGTACGAGCAGTACTTC
CDR3: CASSSMLAGGYEQYF

J: TRBJ2-5
size: .
V: TRBV18
D: TRBD2
DNA: TGTGCCAGCTCACCACCGGGACGGGGGGGAGAGACCCAGTACTTC
CDR3: CASSPPGRGGETQYF

J: TRBJ2-1
size: .
V: TRBV5-1
D: TRBD2
DNA: TGCGCCAGCAGCTTTTGGTCCAGCTACCCCGGGGGGAGCGGGAGAGTAAATGAGCAGTTCTTC
CDR3: CASSFWSSYPGGSGRVNEQFF

J: TRBJ1-1
size: .
V: TRBV19
D: .
DNA: TGTGCCAGTAGTATAGGACAACGGAACACTGAAGCTTTCTTT
CDR3: CASSIGQRNTEAFF

J: TRBJ2-3
size: .
V: TRBV18
D: .
DNA: TGTGCCAGCTCACTCCGGGGTGGGGGCACAGATACGCAGTATTTT
CDR3: CASSLRGGGTDTQYF

J: TRBJ1-1
size: few
V: TRBV10-3
D: .
DNA: TGTGCCATCGGGGGGTCTGACACTGAAGCTTTCTTT
CDR3: CAIGGSDTEAFF

J: TRBJ1-1
size: .
V: TRBV7-3
D: .
DNA: TGTGCCAGCAGCCTCAACATAAACACTGAAGCTTTCTTT
CDR3: CASSLNINTEAFF

J: TRBJ2-1
size: .
V: TRBV7-2
D: TRBD1
DNA: TGTGCCAGCAGCTTAGCCTCCGGGACAGGCTACAATGAGCAGTTCTTC
CDR3: CASSLASGTGYNEQFF

J: TRBJ2-7
size: .
V: TRBV6-1
D: TRBD2
DNA: TGTGCCAGCAGTGAATACCTAGCGGGAGTATCCGGCGACGAGCAGTACTTC
CDR3: CASSEYLAGVSGDEQYF

J: TRBJ2-1
size: .
V: TRBV2
D: TRBD2
DNA: TGTGCCAGCAGTTTTAGCGGGAGGGTCTCCTACAATGAGCAGTTCTTC
CDR3: CASSFSGRVSYNEQFF

J: TRBJ2-2
size: .
V: TRBV4-1
D: .
DNA: TGCGCCAGCAGCCAAGCACGAACAGCGAACACCGGGGAGCTGTTTTTT
CDR3: CASSQARTANTGELFF

J: TRBJ2-5
size: .
V: TRBV28
D: TRBD2
DNA: TGTGCCAGCAGTTTAGGGATAGCGGGAGGGCCCGGAGAGACCCAGTACTTC
CDR3: CASSLGIAGGPGETQYF

J: TRBJ2-3
size: .
V: TRBV9
D: .
DNA: TGTGCCAGCAGCGTAGACCTAGGCACAGATACGCAGTATTTT
CDR3: CASSVDLGTDTQYF

J: TRBJ2-3
size: .
V: TRBV9
D: TRBD2
DNA: TGTGCCAGCAGCGTCGGCGGGAGTCCCGCAGATACGCAGTATTTT
CDR3: CASSVGGSPADTQYF

J: TRBJ1-3
size: few
V: TRBV7-9
D: .
DNA: TGTGCCAGCAGCCGGACAGATCCCTCTGGAAACACCATATATTTT
CDR3: CASSRTDPSGNTIYF

J: TRBJ2-2
size: .
V: TRBV27
D: .
DNA: .
CDR3: CASSSSGLSTGELFF

J: TRBJ1-2
size: few
V: TRBV6-5
D: TRBD1
DNA: TGTGCCAGCAGTCAACCGGGACAGGGGGACTATGGCTACACCTTC
CDR3: CASSQPGQGDYGYTF

J: TRBJ2-1
size: .
V: TRBV2
D: TRBD2
DNA: TGTGCCAGCAGTGGACTAGCGGGAGGCAATGAGCAGTTCTTC
CDR3: CASSGLAGGNEQFF

J: TRBJ2-7
size: .
V: TRBV11-2
D: TRBD2
DNA: TGTGCCAGCAGCTTAGAAGCGACTAGCGGGAGTAAAGCCTACGAGCAGTACTTC
CDR3: CASSLEATSGSKAYEQYF

J: TRBJ1-5
size: .
V: TRBV4-3
D: .
DNA: TGCGCCAGCAGCCAAGAGGACAGTCCCCATCAGCCCCAGCATTTT
CDR3: CASSQEDSPHQPQHF

J: TRBJ1-4
size: .
V: TRBV18
D: TRBD1
DNA: TGTGCCAGCTCACCACCGGGACAGGGCGGTGAAAAACTGTTTTTT
CDR3: CASSPPGQGGEKLFF

J: TRBJ2-5
size: .
V: TRBV7-2
D: TRBD1
DNA: TGTGCCAGCAGCTTCGGGACAGGGGGAGGTGAGACCCAGTACTTC
CDR3: CASSFGTGGGETQYF

J: TRBJ1-1
size: .
V: TRBV7-9
D: .
DNA: TGTGCCAGCAGCTTAGGTCGGGGTGAAGCTTTCTTT
CDR3: CASSLGRGEAFF

J: TRBJ2-2
size: .
V: TRBV5-6
D: TRBD1
DNA: TGTGCCAGCAGCTTCGGGACAGGGTTTGAGCTGTTTTTT
CDR3: CASSFGTGFELFF

J: TRBJ2-7
size: .
V: TRBV7-2
D: TRBD2
DNA: TGTGCCAGCAGCTTTAGCGGGAGTTCGTTCCACGAGCAGTACTTC
CDR3: CASSFSGSSFHEQYF

J: TRBJ2-7
size: .
V: TRBV10-3
D: .
DNA: TGTGCCACCAAAGGGGGTGATAGCTACGAGCAGTACTTC
CDR3: CATKGGDSYEQYF

J: TRBJ2-2
size: .
V: TRBV6-6
D: TRBD2
DNA: TGTGCCAGCAGTTACGCCCTAGCGGGAGGGCCATGGGAGCTGTTTTTT
CDR3: CASSYALAGGPWELFF

J: TRBJ1-5
size: once
V: TRBV7-2
D: .
DNA: TGTGCCAGCAGCTTAGTAGGTTGGCAGGGGAGTCAGCCCCAGCATTTT
CDR3: CASSLVGWQGSQPQHF

J: TRBJ2-1
size: .
V: TRBV19
D: .
DNA: TGTGCCAGTAGTAGTCCGGGACAAAAGGGTGATGAGCAGTTCTTC
CDR3: CASSSPGQKGDEQFF

J: TRBJ2-1
size: once
V: TRBV4-2
D: TRBD1
DNA: TGTGCCAGCAGCCAAGGACAGGGGGTCGATGAGCAGTTCTTC
CDR3: CASSQGQGVDEQFF

J: TRBJ1-1
size: once
V: TRBV5-1
D: .
DNA: TGCGCCAGCAGCTTGTTAACAGGACCACCCGACAGTGAAGCTTTCTTT
CDR3: CASSLLTGPPDSEAFF

J: TRBJ2-3
size: once
V: TRBV19
D: .
DNA: TGTGCCAGTAGTATAGTAGGGGGACCCATTCTTACGCAGTATTTT
CDR3: CASSIVGGPILTQYF

J: TRBJ2-3
size: .
V: TRBV9
D: TRBD2
DNA: TGTGCCAGCAGCGTAGCGGGGACTAGGGGAGTACATACGCAGTATTTT
CDR3: CASSVAGTRGVHTQYF

J: TRBJ2-2
size: .
V: TRBV7-2
D: TRBD2
DNA: TGTGCCAGCAGCCTGCGCCTGGTTAGCGGGAGGGCCGGGGCCGGGGAGCTGTTTTTT
CDR3: CASSLRLVSGRAGAGELFF

J: TRBJ2-7
size: .
V: TRBV19
D: TRBD2
DNA: TGTGCCAGTAGTTCACAAACTAGCGGGAGCTTGCACGAGCAGTACTTC
CDR3: CASSSQTSGSLHEQYF

J: TRBJ1-1
size: .
V: TRBV27
D: TRBD1
DNA: TGTGCCAGCAGTGCACAGGGGACGGGGAATACTGAAGCTTTCTTT
CDR3: CASSAQGTGNTEAFF

J: TRBJ2-7
size: .
V: TRBV5-1
D: TRBD1
DNA: TGCGCCAGCAGCCTGGGGGACAGGGGGTACGAGCAGTACTTC
CDR3: CASSLGDRGYEQYF

J: TRBJ2-7
size: few
V: TRBV5-3
D: .
DNA: TGTGCCAGAAGCAGGCGCGCAGGTAGCTCCTACGAGCAGTACTTC
CDR3: CARSRRAGSSYEQYF

J: TRBJ2-3
size: once
V: TRBV7-2
D: .
DNA: TGTGCCAGCAGCTCCCAGCGGAAGGCGGTAGATACGCAGTATTTT
CDR3: CASSSQRKAVDTQYF

J: TRBJ2-1
size: .
V: TRBV27
D: TRBD2
DNA: TGTGCCAGCAGTTTTCCAGCGGGAGGCGAGCAGTTCTTC
CDR3: CASSFPAGGEQFF

J: TRBJ2-6
size: .
V: TRBV11-1
D: .
DNA: TGTGCCAGCAGCTTGGAGGGTAATGGGGCCAACGTCCTGACTTTC
CDR3: CASSLEGNGANVLTF

J: TRBJ2-3
size: .
V: TRBV7-8
D: .
DNA: TGTGCCAGCAGCTTCTTTCGGGGCACAGATACGCAGTATTTT
CDR3: CASSFFRGTDTQYF

J: TRBJ1-3
size: .
V: TRBV19
D: .
DNA: TGTGCCAGTAGTCCACAGGGCCCTACCTCTGGAAACACCATATATTTT
CDR3: CASSPQGPTSGNTIYF

J: TRBJ2-1
size: .
V: TRBV11-3
D: TRBD2
DNA: TGTGCCAGCAGCTTAGGGGGACTAGCGGGATTCAATGAGCAGTTCTTC
CDR3: CASSLGGLAGFNEQFF

J: TRBJ2-2
size: once
V: TRBV4-3
D: TRBD2
DNA: TGCGCCAGCAGCCAAGAACTAGCGGGAGTAGGTACCGGGGAGCTGTTTTTT
CDR3: CASSQELAGVGTGELFF

J: TRBJ2-7
size: .
V: TRBV7-9
D: TRBD2
DNA: TGTGCCAGCAGCTTACTAGCGGGAGTTAACGAGCAGTACTTC
CDR3: CASSLLAGVNEQYF

J: TRBJ1-1
size: .
V: TRBV29-1
D: .
DNA: TGCAGCGTTGAATCCAGGAGGTTAATGAACACTGAAGCTTTCTTT
CDR3: CSVESRRLMNTEAFF

J: TRBJ2-7
size: .
V: TRBV28
D: .
DNA: TGTGCCACCGCACAGGTCTACGAGCAGTACTTC
CDR3: CATAQVYEQYF

J: TRBJ1-1
size: .
V: TRBV28
D: .
DNA: TGTGCCAGCAGTTTATTTCAGGGGAACACTGAAGCTTTCTTT
CDR3: CASSLFQGNTEAFF

J: TRBJ2-1
size: .
V: TRBV12-5
D: TRBD2
DNA: TGTGCTAGTGGTTTGGTACCCCTGGGAGCGGGACTTTACAATGAGCAGTTCTTC
CDR3: CASGLVPLGAGLYNEQFF

J: TRBJ2-3
size: once
V: TRBV7-9
D: TRBD2
DNA: TGTGCCAGCAGCTTAAGAATTATCGGACTAGCGGGTGCAGATACGCAGTATTTT
CDR3: CASSLRIIGLAGADTQYF

J: TRBJ1-5
size: .
V: TRBV6-6
D: TRBD1
DNA: TGTGCCAGCAGTTACCGACAGGGGCTTAGCAATCAGCCCCAGCATTTT
CDR3: CASSYRQGLSNQPQHF

J: TRBJ2-1
size: .
V: TRBV1
D: .
DNA: TGCACCAGCAGCTCTAGCGGGAGGGACTACAATGAGCAGTTCTTC
CDR3: CTSSSSGRDYNEQFF

J: TRBJ2-7
size: .
V: TRBV5-1
D: .
DNA: TGCGCCAGCAGCATGGGCCTTTACACCTACGAGCAGTACTTC
CDR3: CASSMGLYTYEQYF

J: TRBJ2-3
size: .
V: TRBV10-3
D: TRBD1
DNA: TGTGCCATCTGGGCGGGACAGGGCACAGATACGCAGTATTTT
CDR3: CAIWAGQGTDTQYF

J: TRBJ2-7
size: .
V: TRBV18
D: .
DNA: TGTGCCAGCTCACCCGCACAGGGGGGGGCTTACGAGCAGTACTTC
CDR3: CASSPAQGGAYEQYF

J: TRBJ2-2
size: .
V: TRBV28
D: .
DNA: TGTGCCAGCAGTTTCGAGTCGTCACTTACCGGGGAGCTGTTTTTT
CDR3: CASSFESSLTGELFF

J: TRBJ1-2
size: once
V: TRBV6-4
D: TRBD1
DNA: TGTGCCAGCAGACCGGGACAGGGGTTAGCGTGGCATGGCTACACCTTC
CDR3: CASRPGQGLAWHGYTF

J: TRBJ2-5
size: .
V: TRBV10-1
D: .
DNA: TGCGCCAGCAGTGATAGTTCTCGGCTAGCCGCAGAGACCCAGTACTTC
CDR3: CASSDSSRLAAETQYF